The 15 T cell receptor beta chains given below trace back to one sample, sequenced in a study of shared clonotypes between healthy human individuals. Measured with immunoSEQ multiplex PCR; TCRdb has only the in-frame clones, and not every one. The sample yields more than 850,000 clones, 75% to 85% seen once. Sequenced: memory CD4+ T cells from PBMCs. Subset indicated: CD45RA-negative fraction. Every receptor here comes from a man younger than 30 in good health. Some clones in this sample may be carry-over from other donors' samples.

The rearrangement uses TRBV13 and TRBJ2-3; D may be TRBD2 (6 bases). This CDR3 region has 16 residues. Germline-derived CDR1 and CDR2 are PRHDT and FYEKMQ (reference sequence). Trimming pared 5 bases from V and 2 bases from J, leaving 17 bases between. CDR3 sequence reads: CASSQGSGRHTDTQYF. The CDR3 nucleotides are TGTGCCAGCAGCCAAGGTTCGGGGAGGCACACAGATACGCAGTATTTT.

The genes are TRBV27 and TRBJ1-3; D possibly corresponds to TRBD1 (5 bases). CDR3 size: 12 residues. Per the germline V gene, CDR1 is MNHEY and CDR2 is SMNVEV (reference sequence). Trimming stripped 6 bases from V and 8 bases from J, with 11 bases between. DNA of the CDR3: TGTGCCAGCAGATCTCAGGGAGACACCATATATTTT. Its protein product is CASRSQGDTIYF.

The chain recombines TRBV2 with TRBJ2-7, with a weak D call TRBD2 (6 bases). CDR1 is SNHLY and CDR2 is FYNNEI in the germline V gene. The CDR3 totals 14 residues. Deletions cut 6 bases from V and 6 bases from J, with 18 bases between. The CDR3 region is CASSPYLLSGEQYF. CDR3 nucleotides: TGTGCCAGCAGCCCCTACCTTCTTAGCGGCGAGCAGTACTTC.

The chain combines TRBV7-8 with TRBJ2-2; D gene unclear. Germline values: CDR1 SGHVS, CDR2 FQNEAQ. V lost 4 bases and J 6 bases, leaving 3 bases between the germline ends. This CDR3 is 11 amino acids long. The CDR3 sequence: CASSWAGELFF. The CDR3 DNA is TGTGCCAGCAGCTGGGCCGGGGAGCTGTTTTTT.

V is TRBV5-1 and J is TRBJ2-3, with 8 bases identical to TRBD2. The CDR3 loop spans 14 amino acids. V gave up 5 bases and J gave up 1 base; unmatched junction bases: 3. The germline V gene has CDR1 SGHRS and CDR2 YFSETQ. The CDR3 is CASRGAGGTDTQYF. The CDR3 region has the DNA TGCGCCAGCAGGGGAGCGGGAGGCACAGATACGCAGTATTTT. The variable domain in full, with the rest retrieved from reference TRBV5-1 and TRBJ2-3, is KAGVTQTPRYLIKTRGQQVTLSCSPISGHRSVSWYQQTPGQGLQFLFEYFSETQRNKGNFPGRFSGRQFSNSRSEMNVSTLELGDSALYLCASRGAGGTDTQYFGPGTRLTVL.

This chain uses TRBV7-9 with TRBJ1-4; D gene unclear. V dropped 5 bases and J dropped 0 bases, with 13 bases sitting between them. This CDR3 has 16 residues. The germline V gene encodes CDR1 SEHNR and CDR2 FQNEAQ (reference sequence). CDR3 sequence (DNA): TGTGCCAGCAGCCGGCGCTTCACATCAACTAATGAAAAACTGTTTTTT. It codes for CASSRRFTSTNEKLFF.

The J gene is TRBJ2-7, the V gene TRBV5-1, with 9 bases aligning to TRBD1. The CDR3 runs to 14 residues. The V and J ends lost 2 bases and 2 bases, in that order; junction bases with no gene match: 2. Germline V gives CDR1 SGHRS, CDR2 YFSETQ. CDR3 sequence (DNA): TGCGCCAGCAGCTTCGGGACAGGGACCTACGAGCAGTACTTC. It specifies CASSFGTGTYEQYF.

As to this clone: The sample carries other DNA sequences with the same CDR3. The chain has TRBV7-9 and TRBJ2-2; D remains ambiguous. This CDR3 is built from 15 residues. The germline gives CDR1 SEHNR, CDR2 FQNEAQ (reference sequence). V was cut by 1 base and J by 1 base, with 7 bases left in between. The CDR3: CASSLVSGNTGELFF. CDR3 nucleotide sequence: TGTGCCAGCAGCTTAGTTTCGGGGAACACCGGGGAGCTGTTTTTT.

This chain links TRBV5-6 with TRBJ1-2; D remains unclear. The germline CDR1 and CDR2 sequences are SGHDT and YYEEEE. Trimming removed 1 base at V and 5 bases at J, with 12 bases between. The CDR3 runs 14 residues. The CDR3 DNA reads TGTGCCAGCAGCTTGTGGTCGAACGATTATGGCTACACCTTC. This translates into CASSLWSNDYGYTF.

J is TRBJ2-1 and V is TRBV21-1; TRBD2 is the table's D call, not checked against the DNA. TRBV21-1 is a pseudogene. This CDR3 spans 13 amino acids. The CDR3 region has the DNA TGTGCCAGCAGCAAAGGGCTAGCGGGCCCCAAGTTCTTC. This gives the protein CASSKGLAGPKFF.

This sequence joins TRBV6-1 and TRBJ2-3; perhaps TRBD1 as D (6 bases). The germline gives CDR1 MNHNS, CDR2 SASEGT. The length of the CDR3 is 15 residues. V was trimmed by 2 bases and J by 1 base, leaving 10 bases between them. The chain's CDR3 is CASSEMDRGTDTQYF. The CDR3 DNA reads TGTGCCAGCAGTGAAATGGACAGAGGCACAGATACGCAGTATTTT.

The genes are TRBV5-6 and TRBJ2-1; D tentatively fits TRBD1 or TRBD2 (5 bases each). V was cut by 3 bases and J by 8 bases, with 21 bases left in between. The CDR3 spans 16 residues. CDR1 is SGHDT, CDR2 YYEEEE, per germline. The CDR3 DNA reads TGTGCCAGCAGCTCCAGAGGTGGGACGGCGCGGTATGAGCAGTTCTTC. Translating gives CASSSRGGTARYEQFF. Based on the CDR3 plus reference TRBV5-6 and TRBJ2-1, the full variable domain is DAGVTQSPTHLIKTRGQQVTLRCSPKSGHDTVSWYQQALGQGPQFIFQYYEEEERQRGNFPDRFSGHQFPNYSSELNVNALLLGDSALYLCASSSRGGTARYEQFFGPGTRLTVL.

V and J are TRBV10-2 and TRBJ1-5; 8 positions match TRBD1. CDR1 is WSHSY, CDR2 SAAADI, per germline. There are 16 residues in the CDR3. Trimming took 10 bases from V and 1 from J; bases not matched to a gene: 12. The CDR3 spells CATHPQGGGSNQPQHF. In DNA, the CDR3 is TGCGCCACCCATCCACAGGGGGGCGGAAGCAATCAGCCCCAGCATTTT.

The J gene is TRBJ1-2, the V gene TRBV6-1, with 8 nucleotides matching TRBD1. With V trimmed by 2 bases and J by 8 bases, 10 bases remained unmatched. The CDR3 has 15 residues. Germline loops: CDR1 MNHNS, CDR2 SASEGT. The CDR3 region has the DNA TGTGCCAGCAGTGAAAGGGGGCAGGGGGCAGTCGGCTACACCTTC. Residues: CASSERGQGAVGYTF.

The gene calls are TRBV27 and TRBJ2-1; the match to TRBD2 covers 11 bases. There are 17 residues in the CDR3. Germline V gene lookup returns CDR1 MNHEY and CDR2 SMNVEV (reference sequence). V lost 6 bases and J lost 3; bases outside the gene matches: 10. CDR3 loop: CASSPRRTSGLYNEQFF. CDR3 in DNA: TGTGCCAGCAGCCCACGCAGGACTAGCGGGCTCTACAATGAGCAGTTCTTC.